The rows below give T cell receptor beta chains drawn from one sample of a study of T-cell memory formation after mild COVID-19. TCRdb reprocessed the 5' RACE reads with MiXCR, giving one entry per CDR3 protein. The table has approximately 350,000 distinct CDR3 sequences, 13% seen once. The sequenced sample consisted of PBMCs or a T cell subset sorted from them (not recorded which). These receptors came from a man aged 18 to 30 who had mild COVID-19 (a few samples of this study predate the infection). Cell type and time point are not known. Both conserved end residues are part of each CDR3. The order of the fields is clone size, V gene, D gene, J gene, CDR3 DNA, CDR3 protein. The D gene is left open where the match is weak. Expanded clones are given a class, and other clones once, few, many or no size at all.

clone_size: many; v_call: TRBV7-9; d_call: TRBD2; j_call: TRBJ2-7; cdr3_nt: TGTGCCAGCAGCCAGTTAGCGGGGGCCACCTACGAGCAGTACTTC; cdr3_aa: CASSQLAGATYEQYF
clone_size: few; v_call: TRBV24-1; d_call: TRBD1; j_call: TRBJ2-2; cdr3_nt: TGTGCCACCAGTGAATTGGACAGGACTGACCTGGAGCTGTTTTTT; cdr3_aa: CATSELDRTDLELFF
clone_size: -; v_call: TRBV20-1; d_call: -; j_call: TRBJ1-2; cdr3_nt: TGCAGTGCTAGACATATGGGGGGAAAGGGAGGCTACACCTTC; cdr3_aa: CSARHMGGKGGYTF
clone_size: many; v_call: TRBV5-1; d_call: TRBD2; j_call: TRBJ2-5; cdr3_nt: TGCGCCAGCAGCCGTCTAGCGGGAGACCAAGAGACCCAGTACTTC; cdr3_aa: CASSRLAGDQETQYF
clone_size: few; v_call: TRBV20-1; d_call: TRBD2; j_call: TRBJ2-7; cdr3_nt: TGCAGTGCTAGAGAGTTCGGCGGGGGGGCCTACGAGCAGTACTTC; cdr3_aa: CSAREFGGGAYEQYF
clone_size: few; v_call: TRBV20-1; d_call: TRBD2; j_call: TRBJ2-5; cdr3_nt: TGCAGTGCTAGACCGTCTAGCGGGGGGTCCTTTGAGACCCAGTACTTC; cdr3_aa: CSARPSSGGSFETQYF
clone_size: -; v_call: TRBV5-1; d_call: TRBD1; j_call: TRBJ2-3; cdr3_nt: TGCGCCAGCAGCACGGGGACAGGGGGCCAAGATACGCAGTATTTT; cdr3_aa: CASSTGTGGQDTQYF
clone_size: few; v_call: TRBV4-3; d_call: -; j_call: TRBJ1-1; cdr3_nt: TGCGCCAGCCGGAGGGGCCATCTCGGGGCTGAAGCTTTCTTT; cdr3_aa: CASRRGHLGAEAFF
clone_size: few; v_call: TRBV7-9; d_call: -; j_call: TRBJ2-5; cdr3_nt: TGTGCCAGCAGCCGGACGTATGAGACCCAGTACTTC; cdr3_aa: CASSRTYETQYF
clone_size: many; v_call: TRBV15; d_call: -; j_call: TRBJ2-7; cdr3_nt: TGTGCCACCAGCGGAGGGACAGCCACCTCCGAGCAGTACTTC; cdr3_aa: CATSGGTATSEQYF
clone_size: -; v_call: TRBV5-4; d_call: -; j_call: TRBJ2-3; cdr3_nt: TGTGCCAGCAGCGGTACTCGGGGGCTTGGCACAGATACGCAGTATTTT; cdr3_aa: CASSGTRGLGTDTQYF
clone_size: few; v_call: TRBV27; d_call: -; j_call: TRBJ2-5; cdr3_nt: TGTGCCAGCGGGTTGTTGGGGGTAGAGACCCAGTACTTC; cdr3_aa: CASGLLGVETQYF
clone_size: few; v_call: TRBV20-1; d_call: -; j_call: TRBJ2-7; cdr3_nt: TGCAGTGCTAGAGATCCGCAGCGCTACGAGCAGTACTTC; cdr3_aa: CSARDPQRYEQYF
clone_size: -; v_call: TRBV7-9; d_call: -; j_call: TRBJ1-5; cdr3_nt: TGTGCCAGCAGCTCGAGTAGTAGCAATCAGCCCCAGCATTTT; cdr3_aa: CASSSSSSNQPQHF
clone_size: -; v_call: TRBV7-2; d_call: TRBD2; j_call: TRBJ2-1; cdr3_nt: TGTGCCAGCAGCTTCCCCACGACTAGCGGGGGGGCGATTAGCTCCTACAATGAGCAGTTCTTC; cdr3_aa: CASSFPTTSGGAISSYNEQFF
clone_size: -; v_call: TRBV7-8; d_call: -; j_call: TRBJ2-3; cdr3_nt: TGTGCCAGCAGCTTAGGGCCCTCTCCTACTTCTAGCACAGATACGCAGTATTTT; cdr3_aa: CASSLGPSPTSSTDTQYF
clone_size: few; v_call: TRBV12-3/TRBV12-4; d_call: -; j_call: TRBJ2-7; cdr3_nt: TGTGCCAGCGGGACATCCCACGAGCAGTACTTC; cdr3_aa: CASGTSHEQYF
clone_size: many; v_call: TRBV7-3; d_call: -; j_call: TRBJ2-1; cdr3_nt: TGTGCCAGCAGCCCCCGACCTCGCAACAATGAGCAGTTCTTC; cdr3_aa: CASSPRPRNNEQFF
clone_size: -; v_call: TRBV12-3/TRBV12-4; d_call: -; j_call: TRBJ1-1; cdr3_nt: TGTGCCAGCATGGCCTATCAGAACACTGAAGCTTTCTTT; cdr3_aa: CASMAYQNTEAFF
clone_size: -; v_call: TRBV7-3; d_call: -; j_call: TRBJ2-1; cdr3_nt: TGTGCCAGCAGCTTATTGGGAAATCGGGACAATGAGCAGTTCTTC; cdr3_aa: CASSLLGNRDNEQFF
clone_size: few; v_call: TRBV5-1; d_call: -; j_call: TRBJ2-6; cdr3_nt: TGCGCCAGCAGCTTGCCTCTAACAGGATCCGGGGCCAACGTCCTGACTTTC; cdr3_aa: CASSLPLTGSGANVLTF
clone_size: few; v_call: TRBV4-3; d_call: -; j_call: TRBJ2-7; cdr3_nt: TGCGCCAGCAGCCAAGAGTTAACGGGGGATTACGAGCAGTACTTC; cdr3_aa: CASSQELTGDYEQYF
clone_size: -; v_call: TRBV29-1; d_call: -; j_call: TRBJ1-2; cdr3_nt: TGCAGCGTCTTCAGGGAAGGCTACACCTTC; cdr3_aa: CSVFREGYTF
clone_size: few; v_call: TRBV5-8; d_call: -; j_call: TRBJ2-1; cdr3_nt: TGTGCCAGCAGCCCTAGTGGGTTGGAGCAGTTCTTC; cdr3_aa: CASSPSGLEQFF
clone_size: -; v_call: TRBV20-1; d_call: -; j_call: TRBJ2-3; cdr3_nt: TGCAGTGCTAGAGGGGGGTATCTGGCGGTCGGAGATACGCAGTATTTT; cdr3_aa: CSARGGYLAVGDTQYF
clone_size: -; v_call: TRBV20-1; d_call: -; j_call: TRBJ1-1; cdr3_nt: TGCAGTGCTAGAGATCCATTTACTGGTCCGAGGGGCACTGAAGCTTTCTTT; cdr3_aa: CSARDPFTGPRGTEAFF
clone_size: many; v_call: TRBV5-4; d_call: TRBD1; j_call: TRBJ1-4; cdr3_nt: TGTGCCAGCAGCAGACAGGGGGCGACTGAAAAACTGTTTTTT; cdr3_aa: CASSRQGATEKLFF
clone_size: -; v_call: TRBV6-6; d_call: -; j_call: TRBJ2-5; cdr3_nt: TGTGCCAGCAGTTACTCGAGTTTAAGGGAGACCCAGTACTTC; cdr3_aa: CASSYSSLRETQYF
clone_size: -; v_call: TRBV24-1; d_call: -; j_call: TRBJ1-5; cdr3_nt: TGTGCCACCAGTGACTCAAGGGGGGGGAATCAGCCCCAGCATTTT; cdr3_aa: CATSDSRGGNQPQHF
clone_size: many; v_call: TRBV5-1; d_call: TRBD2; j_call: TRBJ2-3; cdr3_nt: TGCGCCAGCAGCTTGGATCCGGGACTAGCAACAGATACGCAGTATTTT; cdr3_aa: CASSLDPGLATDTQYF
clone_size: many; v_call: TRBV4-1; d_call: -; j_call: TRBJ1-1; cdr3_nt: TGCGCCAGCAGCCAAGATGGGATCGCTTTCTTT; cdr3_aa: CASSQDGIAFF